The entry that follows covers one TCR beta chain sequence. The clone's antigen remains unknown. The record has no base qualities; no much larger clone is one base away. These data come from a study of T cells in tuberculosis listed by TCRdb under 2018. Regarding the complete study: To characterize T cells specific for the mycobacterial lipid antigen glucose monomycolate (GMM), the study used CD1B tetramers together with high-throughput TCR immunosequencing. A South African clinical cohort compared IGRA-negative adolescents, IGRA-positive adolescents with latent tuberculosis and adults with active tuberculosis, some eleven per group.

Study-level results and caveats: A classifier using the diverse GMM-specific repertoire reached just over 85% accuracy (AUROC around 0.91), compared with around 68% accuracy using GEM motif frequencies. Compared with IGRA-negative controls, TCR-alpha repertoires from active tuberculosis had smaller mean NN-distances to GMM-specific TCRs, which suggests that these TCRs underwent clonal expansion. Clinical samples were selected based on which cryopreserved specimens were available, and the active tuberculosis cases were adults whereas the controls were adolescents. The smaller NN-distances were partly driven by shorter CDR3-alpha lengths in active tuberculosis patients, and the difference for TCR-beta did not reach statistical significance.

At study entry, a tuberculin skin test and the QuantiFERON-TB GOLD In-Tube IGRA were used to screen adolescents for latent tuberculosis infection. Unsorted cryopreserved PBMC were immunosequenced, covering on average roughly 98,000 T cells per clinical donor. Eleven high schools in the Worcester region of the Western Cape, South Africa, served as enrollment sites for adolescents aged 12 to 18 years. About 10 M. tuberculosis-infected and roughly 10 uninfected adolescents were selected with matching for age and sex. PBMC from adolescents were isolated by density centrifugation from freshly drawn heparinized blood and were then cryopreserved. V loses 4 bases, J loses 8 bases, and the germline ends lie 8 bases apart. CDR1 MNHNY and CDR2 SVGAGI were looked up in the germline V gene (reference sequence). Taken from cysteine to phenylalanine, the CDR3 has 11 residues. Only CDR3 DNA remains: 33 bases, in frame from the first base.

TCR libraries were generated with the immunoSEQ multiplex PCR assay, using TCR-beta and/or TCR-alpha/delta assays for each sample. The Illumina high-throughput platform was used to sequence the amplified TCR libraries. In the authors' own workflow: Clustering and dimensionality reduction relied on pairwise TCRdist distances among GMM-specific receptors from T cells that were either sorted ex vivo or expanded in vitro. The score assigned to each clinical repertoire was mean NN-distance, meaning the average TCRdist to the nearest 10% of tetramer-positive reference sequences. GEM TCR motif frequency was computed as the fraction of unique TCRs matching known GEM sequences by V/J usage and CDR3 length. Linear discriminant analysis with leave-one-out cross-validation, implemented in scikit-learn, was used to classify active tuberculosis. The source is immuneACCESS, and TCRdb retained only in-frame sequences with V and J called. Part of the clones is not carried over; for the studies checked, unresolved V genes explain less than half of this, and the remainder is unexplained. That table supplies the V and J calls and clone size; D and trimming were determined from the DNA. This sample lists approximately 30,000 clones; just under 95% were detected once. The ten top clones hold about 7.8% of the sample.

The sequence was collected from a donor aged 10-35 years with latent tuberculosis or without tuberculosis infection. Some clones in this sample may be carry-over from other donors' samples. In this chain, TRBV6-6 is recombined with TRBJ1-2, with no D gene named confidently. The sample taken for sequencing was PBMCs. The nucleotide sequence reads TGTGCCAGCAGTTTCGCAGAAGGCTACACCTTC. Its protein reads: CASSFAEGYTF.